This entry describes one T cell receptor (beta chain). This sample is part of a study of blood T cell repertoires in COVID-19. Study-wide context: Acute and convalescent COVID-19 samples came from the United States, Italy and Spain. Sample material is recorded as cDNA or gDNA derived from T cells, B-cell-depleted T cells, or PBMCs.

Germline-derived CDR1 and CDR2 are KGHDR and SFDVKD. V was cut by 7 bases and J by 3 bases, with 14 bases left in between. The CDR3 sequence is 14 residues long. Authors' analysis steps: Researchers report that nucleated cell counts were estimated from reference gene primer amplification. Profiling relied on immunoSEQ multiplex PCR, and the TCRdb table lists in-frame clones only, not all of them. Clone size and V and J calls were adopted from that table, with D and trimming inferred from the DNA. The sample consists of 200,000 to 250,000 clones, about 80% of them appearing once. The receptor comes from a woman in her 30s who had recovered from COVID-19. The sample was peripheral blood. The V gene is TRBV24-1, the J gene TRBJ1-1, with D perhaps TRBD1 (5 bases). CDR3: CATRQGPGDTEAFF. As DNA, the CDR3 is TGTGCCACCAGGCAGGGACCGGGAGACACTGAAGCTTTCTTT.